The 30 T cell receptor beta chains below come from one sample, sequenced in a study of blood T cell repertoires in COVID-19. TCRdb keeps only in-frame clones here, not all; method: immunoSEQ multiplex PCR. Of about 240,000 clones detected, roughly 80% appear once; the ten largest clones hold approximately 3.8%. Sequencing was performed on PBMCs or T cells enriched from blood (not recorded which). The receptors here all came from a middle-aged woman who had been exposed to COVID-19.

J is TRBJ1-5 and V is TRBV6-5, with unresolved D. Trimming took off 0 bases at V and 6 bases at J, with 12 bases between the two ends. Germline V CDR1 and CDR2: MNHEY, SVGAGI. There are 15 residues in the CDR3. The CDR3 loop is CASSYSNANGQPQHF. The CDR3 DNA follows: TGTGCCAGCAGTTACTCGAATGCTAACGGTCAGCCCCAGCATTTT.

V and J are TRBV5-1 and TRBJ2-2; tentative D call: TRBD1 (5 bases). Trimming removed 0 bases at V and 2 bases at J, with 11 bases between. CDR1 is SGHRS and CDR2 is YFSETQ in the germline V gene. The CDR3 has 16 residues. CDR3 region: CASSLVVTGNTGELFF. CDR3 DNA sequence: TGCGCCAGCAGCTTGGTGGTTACAGGAAACACCGGGGAGCTGTTTTTT. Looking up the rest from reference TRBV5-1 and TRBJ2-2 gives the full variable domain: KAGVTQTPRYLIKTRGQQVTLSCSPISGHRSVSWYQQTPGQGLQFLFEYFSETQRNKGNFPGRFSGRQFSNSRSEMNVSTLELGDSALYLCASSLVVTGNTGELFFGEGSRLTVL.

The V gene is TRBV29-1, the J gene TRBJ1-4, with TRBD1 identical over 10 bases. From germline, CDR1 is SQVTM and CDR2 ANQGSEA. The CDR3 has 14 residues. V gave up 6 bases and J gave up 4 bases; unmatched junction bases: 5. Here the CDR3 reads CSVGQGGFNEKLFF. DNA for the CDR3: TGCAGCGTCGGACAGGGGGGGTTTAATGAAAAACTGTTTTTT.

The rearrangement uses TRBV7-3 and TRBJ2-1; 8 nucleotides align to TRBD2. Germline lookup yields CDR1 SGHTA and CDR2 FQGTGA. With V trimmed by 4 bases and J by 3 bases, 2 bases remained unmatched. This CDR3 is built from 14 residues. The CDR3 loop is CASSSGLVYNEQFF. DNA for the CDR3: TGTGCCAGCAGCTCGGGACTAGTCTACAATGAGCAGTTCTTC.

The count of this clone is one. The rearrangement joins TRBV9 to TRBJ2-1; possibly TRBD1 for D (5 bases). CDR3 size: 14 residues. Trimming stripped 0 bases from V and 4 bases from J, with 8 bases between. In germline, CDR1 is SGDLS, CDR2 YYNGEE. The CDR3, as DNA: TGTGCCAGCAGCGTAGGGACACCTTACAATGAGCAGTTCTTC. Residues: CASSVGTPYNEQFF.

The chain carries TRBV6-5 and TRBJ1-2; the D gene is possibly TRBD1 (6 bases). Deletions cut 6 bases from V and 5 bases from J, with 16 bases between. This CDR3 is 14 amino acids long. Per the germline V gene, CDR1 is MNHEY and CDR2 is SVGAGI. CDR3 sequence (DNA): TGTGCCAGCAGGCCCCCGAAACAGGGATATGGCTACACCTTC. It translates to CASRPPKQGYGYTF.

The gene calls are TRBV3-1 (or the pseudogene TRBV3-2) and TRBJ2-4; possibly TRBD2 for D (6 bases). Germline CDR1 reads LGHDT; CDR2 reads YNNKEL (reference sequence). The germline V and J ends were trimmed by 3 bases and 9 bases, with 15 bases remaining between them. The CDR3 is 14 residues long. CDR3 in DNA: TGTGCCAGCAGCCAGTTACGGGGGAAGGCCATTCAGTACTTC. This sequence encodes CASSQLRGKAIQYF.

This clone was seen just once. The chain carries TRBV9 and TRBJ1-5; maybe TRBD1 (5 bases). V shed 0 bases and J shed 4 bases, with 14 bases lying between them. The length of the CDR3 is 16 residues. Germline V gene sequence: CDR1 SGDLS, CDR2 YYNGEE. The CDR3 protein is CASSVGQGLGNQPQHF. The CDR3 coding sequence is TGTGCCAGCAGCGTAGGCCAGGGCTTAGGTAATCAGCCCCAGCATTTT.

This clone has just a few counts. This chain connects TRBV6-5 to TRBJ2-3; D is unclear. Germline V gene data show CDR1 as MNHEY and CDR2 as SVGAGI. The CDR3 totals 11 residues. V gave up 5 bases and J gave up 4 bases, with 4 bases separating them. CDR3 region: CASSHPDTQYF. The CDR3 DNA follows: TGTGCCAGCAGTCATCCAGATACGCAGTATTTT.

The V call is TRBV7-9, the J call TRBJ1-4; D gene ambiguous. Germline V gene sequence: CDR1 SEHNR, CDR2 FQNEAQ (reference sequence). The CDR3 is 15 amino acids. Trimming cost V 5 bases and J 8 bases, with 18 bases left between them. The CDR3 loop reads CASSPWEEWGEKLFF. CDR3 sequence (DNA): TGTGCCAGCAGCCCGTGGGAGGAGTGGGGAGAAAAACTGTTTTTT.

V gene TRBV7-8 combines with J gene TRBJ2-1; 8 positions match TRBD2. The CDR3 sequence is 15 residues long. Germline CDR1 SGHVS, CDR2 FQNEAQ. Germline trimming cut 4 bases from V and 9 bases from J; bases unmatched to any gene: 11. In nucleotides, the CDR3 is TGTGCCAGCAGCTCCTCGGGACTAGAGATCGGTGAGCAGTTCTTC. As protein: CASSSSGLEIGEQFF.

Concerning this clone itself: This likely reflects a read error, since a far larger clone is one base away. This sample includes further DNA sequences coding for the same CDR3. The CDR3 is CASSDSGYEQYF. In DNA form, the CDR3 reads TGTGCCAGCAGCGATAGCGGCTATGAGCAGTACTTC. V gene TRBV11-2 combines with J gene TRBJ2-7; possible D gene TRBD2, 6 bases. The V end lost 5 bases, the J end lost 7 bases, and 12 bases lay between the germline ends. The CDR3 has 12 amino acids. Germline assignment: CDR1 SGHAT and CDR2 FQNNGV.

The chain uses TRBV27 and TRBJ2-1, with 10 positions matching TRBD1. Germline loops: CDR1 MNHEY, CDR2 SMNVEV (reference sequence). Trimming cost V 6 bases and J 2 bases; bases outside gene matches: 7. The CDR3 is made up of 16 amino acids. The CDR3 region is CASSHSGTGAYNEQFF. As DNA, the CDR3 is TGTGCCAGCAGCCATTCCGGGACAGGGGCCTACAATGAGCAGTTCTTC.

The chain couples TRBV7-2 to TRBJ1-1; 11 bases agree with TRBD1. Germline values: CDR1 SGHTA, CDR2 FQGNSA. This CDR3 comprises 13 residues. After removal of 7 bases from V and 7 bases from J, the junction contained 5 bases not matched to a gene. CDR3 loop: CASKGQGVREAFF. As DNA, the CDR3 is TGTGCCAGCAAGGGACAGGGGGTTCGTGAAGCTTTCTTT. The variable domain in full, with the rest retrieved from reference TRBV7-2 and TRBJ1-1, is GAGVSQSPSNKVTEKGKDVELRCDPISGHTALYWYRQSLGQGLEFLIYFQGNSAPDKSGLPSDRFSAERTGGSVSTLTIQRTQQEDSAVYLCASKGQGVREAFFGQGTRLTVV.

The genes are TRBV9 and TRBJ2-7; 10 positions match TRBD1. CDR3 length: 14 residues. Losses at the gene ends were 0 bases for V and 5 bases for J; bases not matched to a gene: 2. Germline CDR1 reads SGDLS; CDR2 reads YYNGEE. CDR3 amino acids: CASSVVGTGDEQYF. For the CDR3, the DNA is TGTGCCAGCAGCGTAGTTGGGACAGGGGACGAGCAGTACTTC.

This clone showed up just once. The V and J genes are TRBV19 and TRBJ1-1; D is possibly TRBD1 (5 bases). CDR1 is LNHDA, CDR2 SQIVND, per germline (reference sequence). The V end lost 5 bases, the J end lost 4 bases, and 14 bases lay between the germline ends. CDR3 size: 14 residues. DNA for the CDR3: TGTGCCAGTAGTCTGCAGGGTTTTGGCACTGAAGCTTTCTTT. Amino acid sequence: CASSLQGFGTEAFF. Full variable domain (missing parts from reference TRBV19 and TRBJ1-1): DGGITQSPKYLFRKEGQNVTLSCEQNLNHDAMYWYRQDPGQGLRLIYYSQIVNDFQKGDIAEGYSVSREKKESFPLTVTSAQKNPTAFYLCASSLQGFGTEAFFGQGTRLTVV.

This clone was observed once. The CDR3 sequence: CASSPLRTGGAYEQYF. CDR3 bases: TGTGCCAGCTCACCATTACGGACAGGTGGGGCCTACGAGCAGTACTTC. The rearrangement joins TRBV18 to TRBJ2-7; TRBD1 matches at 7 bases. CDR1 is KGHSH and CDR2 is LQKENI in the germline V gene. This CDR3 has 16 amino acids. J lost 2 bases, V lost 2 bases, and 9 bases had no gene match.

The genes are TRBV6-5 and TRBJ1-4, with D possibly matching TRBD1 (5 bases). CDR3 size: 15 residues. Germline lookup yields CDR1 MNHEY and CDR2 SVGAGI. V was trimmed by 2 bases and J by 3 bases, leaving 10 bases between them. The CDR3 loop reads CASSYIQGSNEKLFF. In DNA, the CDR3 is TGTGCCAGCAGTTACATTCAGGGATCTAATGAAAAACTGTTTTTT.

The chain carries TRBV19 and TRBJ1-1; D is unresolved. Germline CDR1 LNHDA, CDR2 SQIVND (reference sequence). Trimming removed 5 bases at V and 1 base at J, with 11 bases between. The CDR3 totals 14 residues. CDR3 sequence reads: CASSSRRGNTEAFF. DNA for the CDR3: TGTGCCAGTAGTTCTCGTCGGGGGAACACTGAAGCTTTCTTT.

This CDR3 is CASSRTGANSPLHF. CDR3 DNA sequence: TGTGCCAGCAGTCGGACAGGGGCCAATTCACCCCTCCACTTT. The chain joins TRBV27 to TRBJ1-6; 9 nucleotides agree with TRBD1. The CDR3 length is 14 residues. J lost 7 bases, V lost 5 bases, and 3 bases had no gene match. In germline, CDR1 is MNHEY, CDR2 SMNVEV (reference sequence).

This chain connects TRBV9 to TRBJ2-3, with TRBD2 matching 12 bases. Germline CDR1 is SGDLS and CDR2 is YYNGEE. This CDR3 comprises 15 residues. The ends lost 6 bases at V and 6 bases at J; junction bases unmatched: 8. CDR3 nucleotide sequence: TGTGCCAGCAACCCGGGGGGACTAGCGGGCGATACGCAGTATTTT. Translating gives CASNPGGLAGDTQYF. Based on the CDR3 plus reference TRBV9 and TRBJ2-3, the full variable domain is DSGVTQTPKHLITATGQRVTLRCSPRSGDLSVYWYQQSLDQGLQFLIQYYNGEERAKGNILERFSAQQFPDLHSELNLSSLELGDSALYFCASNPGGLAGDTQYFGPGTRLTVL.

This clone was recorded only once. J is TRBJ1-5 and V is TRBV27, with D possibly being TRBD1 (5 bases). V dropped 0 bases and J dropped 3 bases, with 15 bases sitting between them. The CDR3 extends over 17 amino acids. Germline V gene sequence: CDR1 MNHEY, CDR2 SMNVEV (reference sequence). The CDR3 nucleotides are TGTGCCAGCAGTTTATCCCTAGGCGGCAGGGACAATCAGCCCCAGCATTTT. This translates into CASSLSLGGRDNQPQHF.

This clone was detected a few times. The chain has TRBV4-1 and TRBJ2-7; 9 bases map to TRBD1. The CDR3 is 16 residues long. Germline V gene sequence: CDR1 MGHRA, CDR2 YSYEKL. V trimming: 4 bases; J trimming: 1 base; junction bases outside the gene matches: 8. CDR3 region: CASSPLGQGWSYEQYF. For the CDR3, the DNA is TGCGCCAGCAGCCCCCTAGGACAGGGGTGGTCCTACGAGCAGTACTTC.

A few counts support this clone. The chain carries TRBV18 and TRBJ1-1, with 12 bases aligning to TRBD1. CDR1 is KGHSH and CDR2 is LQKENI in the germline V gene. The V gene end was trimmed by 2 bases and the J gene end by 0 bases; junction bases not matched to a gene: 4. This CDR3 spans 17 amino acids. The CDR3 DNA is TGTGCCAGCTCACCAGTGGGACAGGGGGCGATGAACACTGAAGCTTTCTTT. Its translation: CASSPVGQGAMNTEAFF.

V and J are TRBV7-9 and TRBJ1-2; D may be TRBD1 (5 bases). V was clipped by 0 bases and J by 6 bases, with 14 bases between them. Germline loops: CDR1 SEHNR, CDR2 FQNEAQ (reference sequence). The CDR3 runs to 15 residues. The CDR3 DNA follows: TGTGCCAGCAGCTTAGCAGGGGCTGTTACGGATGGCTACACCTTC. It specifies CASSLAGAVTDGYTF.

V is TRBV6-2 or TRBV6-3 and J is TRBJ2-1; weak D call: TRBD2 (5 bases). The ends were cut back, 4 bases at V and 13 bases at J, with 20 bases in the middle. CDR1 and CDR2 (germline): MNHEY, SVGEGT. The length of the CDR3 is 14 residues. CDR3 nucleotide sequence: TGTGCCAGCAGTTCCCAGGTCCTAGCCGGAGCCCAGTTCTTC. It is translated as CASSSQVLAGAQFF.

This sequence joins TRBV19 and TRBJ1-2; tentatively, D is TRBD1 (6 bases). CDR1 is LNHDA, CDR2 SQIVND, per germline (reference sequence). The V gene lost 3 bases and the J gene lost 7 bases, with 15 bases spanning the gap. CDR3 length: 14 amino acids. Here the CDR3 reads CASSISQGRVGYTF. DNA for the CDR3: TGTGCCAGTAGTATTTCGCAGGGGAGGGTTGGCTACACCTTC.

As DNA, the CDR3 is TGTGCCAGCAGTGAAGGGACTAGCTCCTACAATGAGCAGTTCTTC. Translating gives CASSEGTSSYNEQFF. The chain couples TRBV6-1 to TRBJ2-1; 7 nucleotides align to TRBD2. CDR1 is MNHNS, CDR2 SASEGT, per germline. CDR3 length: 15 residues. With V trimmed by 1 base and J by 0 bases, 0 bases remained unmatched.

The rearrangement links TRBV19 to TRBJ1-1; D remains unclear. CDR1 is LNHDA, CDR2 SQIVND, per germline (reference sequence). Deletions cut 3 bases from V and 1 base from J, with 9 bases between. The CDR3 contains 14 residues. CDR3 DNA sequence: TGTGCCAGTAGTATTGGCGGGCCGAACACTGAAGCTTTCTTT. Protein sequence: CASSIGGPNTEAFF.

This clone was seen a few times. The CDR3 coding sequence is TGTGCCAGTACCGGGGGCTCCTACAATGAGCAGTTCTTC. Its protein product is CASTGGSYNEQFF. The chain links TRBV19 to TRBJ2-1, with D possibly TRBD2 on 6 matching bases. The CDR3 contains 13 residues. The V gene lost 7 bases and the J gene lost 0 bases, with 7 bases spanning the gap. Germline loops: CDR1 LNHDA, CDR2 SQIVND (reference sequence).